The clone carrying this TCR beta chain was counted at least ten times. Its specificity is unknown. At one end, the junction sequence differs from germline, possibly due to a read error. This sample was included in a study of spatial heterogeneity in lung cancer. For the study at large: Across the raw uncorrected reads, a unique TCR and UMI combination was observed, on average, more than ten times.

CDR1 and CDR2 (germline): LGHDT, YNNKEL (reference sequence). The CDR3 runs to 11 residues. TCRdb processed the 5' RACE reads anew with MiXCR; each CDR3 protein has one entry. The sample comprises some 41,000 distinct CDR3 sequences, approximately 6.8% of which are singletons, and around two fifths rests with the top ten. Overall study results and limits: At tumor resection, ubiquitous expanded TCRs were detected in blood more often than later.

Time point indicated: sample taken at primary tumor resection. The sequenced material consisted of unsorted whole RNA from tumor, nontumor lung or frozen PBMC. Samples came from around 70 TRACERx patients with untreated early-stage lung cancer. The V and J genes are TRBV3-1 and TRBJ1-2; D gene ambiguous. Here the sequenced sample was PBMCs, taken at surgery. The receptor comes from a female donor with early-stage non-small cell lung cancer. CDR3 coding DNA: TGTGCCAGCAGCCAAGATCGCGGAAGGGAGTTC. Its protein product is CASSQDRGREF.